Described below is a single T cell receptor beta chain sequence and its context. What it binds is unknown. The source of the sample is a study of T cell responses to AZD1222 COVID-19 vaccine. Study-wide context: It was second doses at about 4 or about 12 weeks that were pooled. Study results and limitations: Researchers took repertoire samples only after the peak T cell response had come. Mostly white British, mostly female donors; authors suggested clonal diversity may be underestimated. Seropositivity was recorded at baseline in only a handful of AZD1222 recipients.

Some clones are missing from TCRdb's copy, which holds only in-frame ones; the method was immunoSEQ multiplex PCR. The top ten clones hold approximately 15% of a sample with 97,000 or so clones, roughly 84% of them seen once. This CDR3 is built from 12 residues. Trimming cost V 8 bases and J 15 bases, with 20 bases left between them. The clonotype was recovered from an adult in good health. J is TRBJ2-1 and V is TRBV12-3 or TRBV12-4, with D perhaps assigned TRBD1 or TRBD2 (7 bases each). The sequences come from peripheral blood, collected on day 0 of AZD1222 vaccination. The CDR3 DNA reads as TGTGCCAGCCGCAGGACCCAGGGGGGGTGGTTCTTC. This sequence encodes CASRRTQGGWFF.